The clone carrying this TCR beta chain has just one count. The sample is drawn from a study of CD8+CD57+ T cells in acquired aplastic anemia. Genomic DNA acted as the template from which TCR beta VDJ combination and CDR3 sequence profiling were carried out. TCRdb itself ran the reads through MiXCR, one entry per CDR3 protein. This sample has roughly 240,000 distinct CDR3 sequences, with approximately 45% found just once. Germline lookup yields CDR1 MNHEY and CDR2 SVGAGI. The CDR3 consists of 14 residues. V was clipped by 5 bases and J by 8 bases; unmatched bases: 4. All patients picked for sequencing had shown, by flow cytometry, an expansion of CD8+CD57+ cells. The patients, all of them, had severe acquired aplastic anemia.

This TCR was sampled from a human donor with aplastic anemia. Sequenced sample: sorted CD4+, CD8+, or CD8+CD57+ T cells (not recorded which) from PBMCs. The rearrangement uses TRBV6-5 and TRBJ1-6, with 9 bases lining up with TRBD1. The chain's CDR3 is CASSRGQGYSPLHF. The CDR3 bases are TGTGCCAGCAGTCGGGGACAGGGATATTCACCCCTCCACTTT.